This T cell receptor beta chain was sequenced for a study of blood T cell repertoires in COVID-19 (dated by TCRdb to about 2020). For context, the study as a whole: Samples from collaborators originated in the United States, Italy and Spain and spanned both the acute and convalescent phases of COVID-19. The sample metadata nearly always contained a de-identified subject ID, COVID-19 status, age in years and sex. Samples were obtained from the ongoing ImmuneRACE study (first 160 participants) and from 1,254 subjects provided by 6 global collaborators. HLA class I and class II types, where available, came from metadata supplied by the sample provider rather than from assay-based typing. The dataset comprised deeply sampled blood TCRbeta repertoires from subjects exposed to, actively infected with, or recovered from COVID-19. The repertoires were made available in a free public database intended to serve as a resource for research on the immune response to SARS-CoV-2. The prospective study material was composed of cDNA or gDNA derived from T cells, B-cell-depleted T cells, or PBMCs.

The immunoSEQ Assay, a bias-controlled multiplex PCR, was used to amplify TCRbeta CDR3 regions from genomic DNA. In the source study's methods: The number of nucleated cells in each sample was estimated from the amplification of reference gene primers within the assay. Sequence reads were collapsed and filtered to measure the absolute abundance of every unique TCRbeta CDR3 rearrangement. For each sample, productive Simpson clonality was calculated as the square root of Simpson's diversity index over productive rearrangements. Here the immuneACCESS table is served through TCRdb, limited to in-frame sequences with V and J called. Missing clones are a known gap in these copies; in checked studies unresolved V genes cover under half, and the rest lacks a known reason. For V, J and clone size, that table is used; D and trimming come from the DNA. Across this sample there are around 79,000 clones, with roughly 91% seen only once. The top ten clones comprise about 15% of the sample.

Each collaborating institution followed its own protocols to collect whole blood in K2EDTA tubes. For TCRbeta analysis, collaborators shipped samples as frozen whole blood, isolated PBMCs, or DNA extracted from either of those sample types. Note on this clone: Its binding antigen is unknown. No base quality information exists; no much larger clone differs at one position.

General conclusions and limits of the study: The quantity of clinical and demographic metadata differed by source and by participant and was supplied without curation.

V gives up 0 bases and J gives up 8 bases, and the segment between their germline ends measures 10 bases. Spanning cysteine to phenylalanine, the CDR3 consists of 14 amino acids. Of the read, only the CDR3 DNA is kept; its 42 bases are in frame from base 1. For CDR1 and CDR2, the germline V gene (reference sequence) lists MNHEY and SMNVEV. Sequencing was performed on peripheral blood. The V and J segments used are TRBV27 and TRBJ1-4; TRBD1 is a weak D gene call, 5 bases matching. The sequence was obtained from a man between 65 and 80 years old with active or convalescent COVID-19. The DNA is TGTGCCAGCAGTTTATCGGCTAGGGGAGAAAAACTGTTTTTT. Translated, this is CASSLSARGEKLFF.